The 21 T cell receptor beta chains presented below share a single source sample, sequenced in a study of blood T cell repertoires in COVID-19. Sequencing used immunoSEQ multiplex PCR; TCRdb keeps in-frame clones, though not all of them. The sample gives fewer than 300,000 clones, more than 70% of which show up once; less than 4% is in the top ten. Sequencing was carried out using peripheral blood. All receptors come from a woman aged 18 to 35 with acute or convalescent COVID-19.

The chain links TRBV10-2 to TRBJ2-7; 9 nucleotides align to TRBD2. After removal of 7 bases from V and 1 base from J, the junction contained 11 bases not matched to a gene. The V gene's germline CDR1 is WSHSY and CDR2 SAAADI. The CDR3 extends over 16 amino acids. The CDR3 nucleotides are TGCGCCAGCACTCCTTACAGCGGGAGGTGGTCCTACGAGCAGTACTTC. Its translation: CASTPYSGRWSYEQYF.

This clone was observed once. V usage is TRBV18 and J usage is TRBJ1-1; TRBD1 aligns across 10 bases. The CDR3 sequence is 15 residues long. The J segment lost 6 bases and the V segment lost 4 bases, leaving 8 bases of the junction unmatched. Germline CDR1 KGHSH, CDR2 LQKENI. The CDR3 DNA follows: TGTGCCAGCTCACTCGGGACAGGGGTAAACCCTGAAGCTTTCTTT. Amino acid sequence: CASSLGTGVNPEAFF.

V gene TRBV21-1 combines with J gene TRBJ2-7; the D call of TRBD2 is as the table states it, not checked on the DNA. TRBV21-1 constitutes a pseudogene. This CDR3 comprises 16 residues. CDR3 nucleotide sequence: TGTGCCAGCAGCACTTTAGCGGGCCTCGCCTATTACGAGCAGTACTTC. This gives the protein CASSTLAGLAYYEQYF.

The chain recombines TRBV6-5 with TRBJ2-7, with D uncertain. The germline gives CDR1 MNHEY, CDR2 SVGAGI. The CDR3 loop spans 14 amino acids. Trimming pared 2 bases from V and 2 bases from J, leaving 10 bases between. CDR3 DNA: TGTGCCAGCAGTTACCTCGACGGAGCCTACGAGCAGTACTTC. It is translated as CASSYLDGAYEQYF.

CDR3 amino acids: CASSQQAYEQYF. The CDR3 DNA sequence: TGTGCCAGCAGCCAACAGGCCTACGAGCAGTACTTC. This rearrangement joins TRBV11-2 to TRBJ2-7, with a tentative D call TRBD1 (5 bases). The CDR3 has 12 amino acids. V was cut by 5 bases and J by 2 bases, with 7 bases left in between. Germline CDR1 and CDR2: SGHAT and FQNNGV. The whole variable domain, filled in from reference TRBV11-2 and TRBJ2-7, reads EAGVAQSPRYKIIEKRQSVAFWCNPISGHATLYWYQQILGQGPKLLIQFQNNGVVDDSQLPKDRFSAERLKGVDSTLKIQPAKLEDSAVYLCASSQQAYEQYFGPGTRLTVT.

The CDR3 DNA follows: TGTGCTAGTGGACGTGGGACAGGGTGGGAAAAACTGTTTTTT. This sequence encodes CASGRGTGWEKLFF. The chain is built from TRBV12-5 and TRBJ1-4; TRBD1 aligns across 9 bases. From germline, CDR1 is LGHNT and CDR2 FRNRAP. The V segment lost 6 bases and the J segment 8 bases; nucleotides outside the gene matches: 7. This CDR3 is 14 amino acids long.

The chain combines TRBV28 with TRBJ1-4; 8 positions match TRBD1. The CDR3 spans 15 residues. Germline-derived CDR1 and CDR2 are MDHEN and SYDVKM. Losses at the gene ends were 6 bases for V and 4 bases for J; bases not matched to a gene: 7. DNA of the CDR3: TGTGCCAGCAGGATAATGACAGGGGATAATGAAAAACTGTTTTTT. This codes for CASRIMTGDNEKLFF.

This clone has a handful of counts. The chain carries TRBV28 and TRBJ2-3, with TRBD2 matching over 8 bases. Germline trimming cut 6 bases from V and 2 bases from J; bases unmatched to any gene: 4. The CDR3 consists of 14 residues. Germline loops: CDR1 MDHEN, CDR2 SYDVKM. CDR3 in DNA: TGTGCCAGCAGACTAGCGGATATCACAGATACGCAGTATTTT. It specifies CASRLADITDTQYF.

About this clone itself: The sample carries other DNA sequences with the same CDR3. V is TRBV30 and J is TRBJ1-5; D unclear. Per germline, CDR1 GTSNPN and CDR2 SVGIG (reference sequence). This CDR3 region has 13 residues. Trimming left V 1 base short and J 2 bases short, with 6 bases between. CDR3 DNA sequence: TGTGCCTGGAGTGGCGGGGGCAATCAGCCCCAGCATTTT. Residues: CAWSGGGNQPQHF.

The chain recombines TRBV6-6 with TRBJ1-5; 7 positions match TRBD1. V was pared by 2 bases and J by 9 bases, with 13 bases of the junction left unmatched. This CDR3 spans 16 amino acids. CDR1 is MNHNY and CDR2 is SVGAGI in the germline V gene (reference sequence). The CDR3 here is CASSYHIGQAPRPQHF. CDR3 in DNA: TGTGCCAGCAGTTACCACATAGGACAGGCCCCTCGGCCCCAGCATTTT.

This clone was picked up one time. This chain uses TRBV11-2 with TRBJ2-7; tentative D call: TRBD1 (5 bases). The CDR3 consists of 14 residues. V shed 4 bases and J shed 1 base, with 11 bases lying between them. Germline CDR1 SGHAT, CDR2 FQNNGV. The CDR3 is CASSSPRDSYEQYF. DNA for the CDR3: TGTGCCAGCAGCTCCCCCAGGGATTCCTACGAGCAGTACTTC.

This clone has at least ten counts. This sequence joins TRBV10-3 and TRBJ2-1, with 7 positions matching TRBD2. V shed 5 bases, J shed 5 bases, and the junction held 3 bases outside the gene matches. This CDR3 is 13 amino acids long. Germline V gene data show CDR1 as ENHRY and CDR2 as SYGVKD. CDR3 DNA sequence: TGTGCCATCAGTCCGCTAGCGGACAATGAGCAGTTCTTC. It yields the protein CAISPLADNEQFF.

This chain joins TRBV4-3 and TRBJ2-3; 11 bases fit TRBD2. Trimming removed 1 base from V and 0 bases from J; junction bases left unmatched: 3. The V gene's germline CDR1 is LGHNA and CDR2 YSLEER. This CDR3 comprises 17 residues. As DNA, the CDR3 is TGCGCCAGCAGCCAAGGGACTAGCGGGCGGAGCACAGATACGCAGTATTTT. This encodes CASSQGTSGRSTDTQYF.

This sequence joins TRBV29-1 and TRBJ2-1; 9 bases are a match to TRBD2. Trimming removed 4 bases from V and 0 bases from J; junction bases left unmatched: 16. The CDR3 extends over 19 amino acids. Germline V gene sequence: CDR1 SQVTM, CDR2 ANQGSEA. Written as DNA, the CDR3 is TGCAGCGTTGTCGACCCGGAAACTAGCGGGCGGTCCTCCTACAATGAGCAGTTCTTC. Translation gives CSVVDPETSGRSSYNEQFF.

V is TRBV15 and J is TRBJ1-5; 8 nucleotides agree with TRBD1. The germline gives CDR1 LNHNV, CDR2 YYDKDF (reference sequence). V dropped 2 bases and J dropped 5; count of bases not matched to a gene: 5. The CDR3 is 15 amino acids. The CDR3 here is CATSRLGTGHQPQHF. The CDR3 region has the DNA TGTGCCACCAGCAGACTGGGGACAGGTCATCAGCCCCAGCATTTT.

The V call is TRBV10-3, the J call TRBJ1-1; TRBD1 matches 8 bases. This CDR3 is built from 18 residues. Germline loops: CDR1 ENHRY, CDR2 SYGVKD. Trimming at V came to 7 bases and at J to 3 bases, leaving 19 bases not matched to a gene. In DNA, the CDR3 is TGTGCCATCAAGGGCGGGCAGGGGGCCCCAGGTGGTGACACTGAAGCTTTCTTT. It yields the protein CAIKGGQGAPGGDTEAFF.

The chain links TRBV11-1 to TRBJ1-5; D call uncertain. CDR3 length: 13 amino acids. V gave up 4 bases and J gave up 7 bases, with 11 bases separating them. The germline gives CDR1 SGHAT, CDR2 FQDESV (reference sequence). The CDR3 sequence is CASSYLEGQPQHF. The CDR3 DNA sequence: TGTGCCAGCAGCTATCTGGAGGGCCAGCCCCAGCATTTT.

This clone turned up a few times. The V and J genes are TRBV7-2 and TRBJ1-4, with a weak D call TRBD1 (5 bases). V was trimmed by 1 base and J by 6 bases, leaving 15 bases between them. CDR3 size: 16 residues. CDR1 SGHTA and CDR2 FQGNSA come from the germline V gene. The CDR3 DNA follows: TGTGCCAGCAGCTTAGTTCCGGGGGGTGTCGATGAAAAACTGTTTTTT. It yields the protein CASSLVPGGVDEKLFF.

This clone was seen once. The rearrangement joins TRBV4-1 to TRBJ1-5, with D perhaps TRBD1 (5 bases). CDR1 and CDR2 (germline): MGHRA, YSYEKL. The CDR3 spans 14 residues. V lost 0 bases to trimming and J lost 7 bases, with 10 bases between them. The CDR3 region is CASSQDGGGQPQHF. CDR3 in DNA: TGCGCCAGCAGCCAAGATGGGGGGGGGCAGCCCCAGCATTTT.

The V and J genes are TRBV11-3 and TRBJ2-3; 8 bases are shared with TRBD2. CDR1 is SGHNT and CDR2 is YENEEA in the germline V gene. This CDR3 contains 16 residues. After removal of 5 bases from V and 2 bases from J, the junction contained 9 bases not matched to a gene. The CDR3 DNA is TGTGCCAGCAGCCTATATAGCGGGACCCCCACAGATACGCAGTATTTT. Residues: CASSLYSGTPTDTQYF. The variable domain in full, completed from reference TRBV11-3 and TRBJ2-3, reads EAGVVQSPRYKIIEKKQPVAFWCNPISGHNTLYWYLQNLGQGPELLIRYENEEAVDDSQLPKDRFSAERLKGVDSTLKIQPAELGDSAVYLCASSLYSGTPTDTQYFGPGTRLTVL.

V usage is TRBV4-3 and J usage is TRBJ2-7; TRBD2 matches 12 bases. In germline, CDR1 is LGHNA, CDR2 YSLEER. The CDR3 loop spans 17 amino acids. V was pared by 0 bases and J by 1 base, with 4 bases of the junction left unmatched. The CDR3: CASSQDEGTSGSYEQYF. The CDR3 nucleotides are TGCGCCAGCAGCCAAGATGAAGGGACTAGCGGGTCCTACGAGCAGTACTTC.